This TCR beta chain was sequenced in a study of cytomegalovirus exposure and HLA in healthy donors. General observations from the study: By a later analysis, the bulk of CMV-associated TCR beta chains appeared HLA-restricted. Cytomegalovirus status, reportedly, was diagnosed with high specificity and sensitivity by the classifier.

Primers: 60 Vbeta forward and 13 Jbeta reverse. Profiled with immunoSEQ multiplex PCR; TCRdb holds only in-frame clones, not every one. The repertoire holds more than 80,000 clones, with around 75% as singletons. Remarks on this clone: Its antigen is unidentified.

V was clipped by 3 bases and J by 0 bases; unmatched bases: 4. Germline CDR1 reads KGHSH; CDR2 reads LQKENI. CDR3 length equals 16 residues. The chain couples TRBV18 to TRBJ1-3; 8 nucleotides line up with TRBD1. This sequence originates from a middle-aged man in good health and CMV-seronegative. Sequencing used PBMCs. DNA of the CDR3: TGTGCCAGCTCACCGGACAGGGCGAGCTCTGGAAACACCATATATTTT. Its translation is CASSPDRASSGNTIYF.